The following is a T cell receptor (beta chain) sequence with its context. The sample belongs to a study of blood T cell repertoires in COVID-19. Study-wide context: Nucleic acid was either cDNA or gDNA, and it came from T cells, B-cell-depleted T cells, or PBMCs.

Sequenced by immunoSEQ multiplex PCR; TCRdb stores in-frame clones only, minus some. The sample lists fewer than 300,000 clones, approximately 86% occurring once. CDR1 and CDR2 (germline): LGHNT, FRNRAP. This CDR3 spans 12 amino acids. This sequence was found in a man between 18 and 35 years old with active or convalescent COVID-19. The sample taken for sequencing was peripheral blood. The chain links TRBV12-5 to TRBJ1-3; possibly TRBD1 for D (6 bases). The CDR3 region is CAQWGPGNTIYF. Here the CDR3 DNA reads TGTGCCCAGTGGGGGCCTGGAAACACCATATATTTT.